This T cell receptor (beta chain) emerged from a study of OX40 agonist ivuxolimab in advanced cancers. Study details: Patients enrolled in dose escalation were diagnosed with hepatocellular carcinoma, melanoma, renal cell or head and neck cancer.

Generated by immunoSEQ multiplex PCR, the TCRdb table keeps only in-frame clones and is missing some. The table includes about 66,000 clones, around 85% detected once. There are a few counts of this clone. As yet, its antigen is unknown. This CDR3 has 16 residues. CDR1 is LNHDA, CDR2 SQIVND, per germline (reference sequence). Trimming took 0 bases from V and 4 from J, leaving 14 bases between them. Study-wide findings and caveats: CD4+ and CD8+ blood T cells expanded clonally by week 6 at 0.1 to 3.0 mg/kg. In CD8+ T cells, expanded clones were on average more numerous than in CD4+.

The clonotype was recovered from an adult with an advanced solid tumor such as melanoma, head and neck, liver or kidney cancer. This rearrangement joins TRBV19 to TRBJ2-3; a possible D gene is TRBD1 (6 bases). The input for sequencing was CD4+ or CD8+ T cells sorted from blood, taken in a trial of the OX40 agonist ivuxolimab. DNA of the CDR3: TGTGCCAGTAGTATAGACGGAACAGGGACCCCAGATACGCAGTATTTT. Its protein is CASSIDGTGTPDTQYF.